These T cell receptor beta chains were read from a single sample in a study of blood T cell repertoires in COVID-19. Repertoires were generated with immunoSEQ multiplex PCR, while TCRdb's copy carries only in-frame clones and drops some. This table has about 160,000 clones, around 89% appearing once. The specimen sequenced was PBMCs or T cells enriched from blood (not recorded which). All receptors derive from a woman aged 45-59 years who had recovered from COVID-19. Each CDR3 is given with its conserved first and last residue. D genes are given only for firm matches.

v_gene	d_gene	j_gene	CDR3aa
TRBV12-5	NA	TRBJ1-5	CASGLGGASNQPQHF
TRBV7-2	NA	TRBJ1-1	CASSLGRNTEAFF
TRBV3-1/TRBV3-2	NA	TRBJ1-1	CASSQDSGPGSTEAFF
TRBV5-3	TRBD1	TRBJ1-1	CARSYWTRQGRNTEAFF
TRBV5-1	NA	TRBJ1-2	CASSLPDSYGYTF
TRBV5-1	NA	TRBJ1-2	CASSLRSGENGYTF
TRBV7-2	TRBD2	TRBJ2-3	CASSLETSGGPSDTQYF
TRBV2	NA	TRBJ1-1	CASTKDSGSEAFF
TRBV19	NA	TRBJ2-3	CASSPGHSTDTQYF
TRBV19	TRBD1	TRBJ2-7	CASAKSGDREDEQYF
TRBV5-6	TRBD1	TRBJ2-7	CASSPDRSHEQYF
TRBV5-6	TRBD1	TRBJ2-7	CASSFRQGVHEQYF
TRBV24-1	NA	TRBJ2-2	CATSGYTGELFF
TRBV7-2	NA	TRBJ2-3	CASSLGSGDTQYF
TRBV6-5	TRBD1	TRBJ2-1	CASGTGGTYNEQFF
TRBV10-3	NA	TRBJ1-5	CAISESQGKGNQPQHF
TRBV11-3	TRBD1	TRBJ2-3	CASSFDRVSGDTQYF
TRBV30	NA	TRBJ2-7	CAWSLKDPGFSYEQYF
TRBV18	NA	TRBJ2-1	CASKSVPTGISYNEQFF
TRBV5-1	TRBD1	TRBJ1-2	CASTTTGGGYGYTF
TRBV6-2/TRBV6-3	TRBD1	TRBJ1-5	CASSHPQPGQGAGNQPQHF
TRBV5-4	TRBD1	TRBJ1-3	CASSPDRVGNTIYF
TRBV5-1	TRBD1	TRBJ1-1	CASSRDRGPDTEAFF
TRBV9	TRBD2	TRBJ2-3	CASSVELAGTNTQYF
TRBV3-1/TRBV3-2	NA	TRBJ1-6	CASSSQRGAPLHF
TRBV21-1	NA	TRBJ2-2	CASSGPETGELFF
TRBV27	TRBD1	TRBJ1-1	CASSLWSGGPEAFF
TRBV5-4	NA	TRBJ2-5	CASSLDRVTRETQYF
TRBV6-5	NA	TRBJ1-4	CASSYGGQSREKLFF
TRBV4-3	TRBD1	TRBJ2-5	CASSQNRGETQYF
TRBV5-1	TRBD1	TRBJ2-2	CASSQGQGDTGELFF
TRBV5-1	NA	TRBJ2-6	CASSFAQGGTGANVLTF
TRBV7-2	TRBD2	TRBJ2-5	CASSFQSPRGGPHETQYF
TRBV5-4	NA	TRBJ1-2	CASRKQGPRGYTF
TRBV12-3/TRBV12-4	TRBD1	TRBJ1-1	CASSQGTGRAFF
TRBV2	TRBD1	TRBJ2-7	CASSRTGTDEQYF
TRBV27	TRBD2	TRBJ2-7	CASSGGGPNYEQYF
TRBV11-2	TRBD1	TRBJ2-7	CASSFPTGGSLPYEQYF
TRBV5-5	NA	TRBJ1-5	CASSFTQGNSNQPQHF
TRBV18	TRBD1	TRBJ2-7	CASSPGQGAYEQYF
TRBV5-6	TRBD1	TRBJ2-5	CASTPGRGRVPQETQYF
TRBV4-3	TRBD2	TRBJ2-2	CASSQSPGLADTGELFF
TRBV5-4	NA	TRBJ1-6	CASSLRYPGVLNSPLHF
TRBV12-5	TRBD1	TRBJ1-1	CASGLGTGGGTEAFF
TRBV11-2	NA	TRBJ2-5	CASSRPGYQETQYF
TRBV19	TRBD1	TRBJ1-1	CASGFLGQGGTEAFF
TRBV15	TRBD2	TRBJ2-2	CATRNTISGDSGELFF
TRBV11-2	NA	TRBJ2-5	CASSLVRGRGETQYF
TRBV15	NA	TRBJ1-1	CATSRAAGMNTEAFF
TRBV7-2	TRBD2	TRBJ2-5	CASSLGASGETQYF